This TCR beta chain derives from a study of T cell clones after liver transplantation. Study-wide results and caveats: These preliminary findings come from unstandardized post-transplant sampling times. In two subjects, few donor cells limited the measurable donor-reactive repertoire. Migration into the graft, not deletion, may explain lost graft donor-reactive T cells.

Proliferating CFSE-low MLR cells were sequenced to define alloreactive TCRbeta sequences. Graft donor PBMCs, splenocytes, lymph-node cells, or third-party PBMCs stimulated pre-transplant recipient cells. This clone was detected only a few times. Its antigen remains unknown. V lost 3 bases and J lost 7; bases outside the gene matches: 5. The CDR3 totals 15 residues. Germline CDR1 SEHNR, CDR2 FQNEAQ (reference sequence). The protocol was immunoSEQ multiplex PCR, while the TCRdb copy is restricted to in-frame clones and leaves out a portion. The data show over a hundred clones, with around 59% seen just once and about 40% held by the top ten.

The gene calls are TRBV7-9 and TRBJ2-7, with TRBD2 matching 14 bases. This TCR derives from a human patient who received a liver transplant. Some of the T cells may derive from the graft donor. Source material: CD8+ T cells from cultured PBMCs. Here the CDR3 reads CASSFGTSGGGEQYF. The CDR3 bases are TGTGCCAGCAGCTTTGGGACTAGCGGGGGTGGTGAGCAGTACTTC.